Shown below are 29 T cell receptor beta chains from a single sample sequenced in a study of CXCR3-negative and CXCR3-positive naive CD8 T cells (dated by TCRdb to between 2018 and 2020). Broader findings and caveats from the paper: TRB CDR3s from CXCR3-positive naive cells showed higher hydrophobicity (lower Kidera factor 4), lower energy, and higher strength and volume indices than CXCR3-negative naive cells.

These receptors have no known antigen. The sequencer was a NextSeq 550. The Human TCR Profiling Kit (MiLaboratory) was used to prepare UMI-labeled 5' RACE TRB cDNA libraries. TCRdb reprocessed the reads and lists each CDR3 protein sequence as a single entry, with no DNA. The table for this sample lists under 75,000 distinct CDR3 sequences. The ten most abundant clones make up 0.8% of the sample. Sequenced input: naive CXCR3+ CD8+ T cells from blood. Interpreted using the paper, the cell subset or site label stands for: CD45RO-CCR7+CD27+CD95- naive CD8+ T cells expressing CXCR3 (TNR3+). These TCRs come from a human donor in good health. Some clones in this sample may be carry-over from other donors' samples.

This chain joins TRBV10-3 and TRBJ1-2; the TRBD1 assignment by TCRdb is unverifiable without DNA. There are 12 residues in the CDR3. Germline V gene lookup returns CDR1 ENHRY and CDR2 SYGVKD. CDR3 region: CAIGTLNYGYTF.

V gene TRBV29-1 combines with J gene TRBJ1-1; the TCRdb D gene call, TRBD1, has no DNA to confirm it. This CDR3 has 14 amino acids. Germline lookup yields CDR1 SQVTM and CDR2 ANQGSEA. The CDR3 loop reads CSVEVPGRNTEAFF.

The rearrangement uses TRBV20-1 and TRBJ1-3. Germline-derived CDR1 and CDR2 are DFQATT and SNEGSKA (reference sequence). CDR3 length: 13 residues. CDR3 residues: CSARTRTGNTIYF.

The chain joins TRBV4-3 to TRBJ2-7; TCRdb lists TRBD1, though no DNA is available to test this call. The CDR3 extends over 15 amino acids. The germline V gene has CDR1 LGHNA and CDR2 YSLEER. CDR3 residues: CASSQDVQGSYEQYF.

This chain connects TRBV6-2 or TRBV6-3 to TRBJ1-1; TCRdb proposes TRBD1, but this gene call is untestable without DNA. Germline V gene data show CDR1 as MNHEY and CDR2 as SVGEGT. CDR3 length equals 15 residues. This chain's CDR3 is CASTSYGAVSDEAFF.

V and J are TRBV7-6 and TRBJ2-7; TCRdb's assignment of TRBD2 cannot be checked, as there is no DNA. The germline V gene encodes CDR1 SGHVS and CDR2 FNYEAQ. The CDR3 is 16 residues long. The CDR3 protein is CASSERVSGGYHEQYF.

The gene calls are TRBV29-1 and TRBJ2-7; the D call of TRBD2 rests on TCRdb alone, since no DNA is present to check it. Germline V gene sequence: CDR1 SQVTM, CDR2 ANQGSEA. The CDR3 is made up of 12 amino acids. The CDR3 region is CSVEDREGEQYF.

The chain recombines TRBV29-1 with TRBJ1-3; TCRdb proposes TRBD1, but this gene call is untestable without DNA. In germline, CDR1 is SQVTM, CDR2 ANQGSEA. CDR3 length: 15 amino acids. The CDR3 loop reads CSVERWGTTGNTIYF.

CDR3 sequence: CASSPPHRDTQYF. V usage is TRBV12-3 or TRBV12-4 and J usage is TRBJ2-3. This CDR3 has 13 residues.

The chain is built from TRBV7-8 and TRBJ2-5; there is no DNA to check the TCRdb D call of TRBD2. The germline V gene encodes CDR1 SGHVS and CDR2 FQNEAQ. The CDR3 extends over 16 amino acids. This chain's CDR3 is CASSLDPRLAQETQYF.

The CDR3 protein is CASSLGVPVGTEAFF. V usage is TRBV7-9 and J usage is TRBJ1-1; TCRdb proposes TRBD1, but this gene call is untestable without DNA. The CDR3 extends over 15 amino acids. CDR1 and CDR2 from the germline V gene are SEHNR and FQNEAQ (reference sequence).

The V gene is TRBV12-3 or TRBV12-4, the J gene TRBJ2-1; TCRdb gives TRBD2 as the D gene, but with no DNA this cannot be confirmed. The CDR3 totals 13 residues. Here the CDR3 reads CASSLGGLDEQFF.

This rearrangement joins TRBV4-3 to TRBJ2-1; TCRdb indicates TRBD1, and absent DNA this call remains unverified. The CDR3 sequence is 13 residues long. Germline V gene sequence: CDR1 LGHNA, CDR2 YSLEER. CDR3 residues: CASSQGGPSGQLF.

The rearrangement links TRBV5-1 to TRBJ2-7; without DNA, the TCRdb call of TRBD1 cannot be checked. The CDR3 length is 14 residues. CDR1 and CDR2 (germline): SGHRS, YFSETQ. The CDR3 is CASSLGDSSYEQYF. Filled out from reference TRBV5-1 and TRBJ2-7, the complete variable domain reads KAGVTQTPRYLIKTRGQQVTLSCSPISGHRSVSWYQQTPGQGLQFLFEYFSETQRNKGNFPGRFSGRQFSNSRSEMNVSTLELGDSALYLCASSLGDSSYEQYFGPGTRLTVT.

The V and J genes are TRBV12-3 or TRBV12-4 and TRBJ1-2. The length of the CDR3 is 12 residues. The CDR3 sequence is CASTGGYYGYTF.

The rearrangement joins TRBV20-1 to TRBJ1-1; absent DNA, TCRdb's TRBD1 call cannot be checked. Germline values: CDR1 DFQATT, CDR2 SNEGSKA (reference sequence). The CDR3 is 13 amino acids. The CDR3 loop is CSASTGDWTEAFF.

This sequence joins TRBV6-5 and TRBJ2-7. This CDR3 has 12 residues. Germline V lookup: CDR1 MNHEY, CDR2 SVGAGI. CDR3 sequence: CASSYNNYEQYF.

This chain's CDR3 is CASRDSNYGYTF. The genes are TRBV2 and TRBJ1-2. This CDR3 is 12 amino acids long. Germline V CDR1 and CDR2: SNHLY, FYNNEI. The whole variable domain, filled in from reference TRBV2 and TRBJ1-2, reads EPEVTQTPSHQVTQMGQEVILRCVPISNHLYFYWYRQILGQKVEFLVSFYNNEISEKSEIFDDQFSVERPDGSNFTLKIRSTKLEDSAMYFCASRDSNYGYTFGSGTRLTVV.

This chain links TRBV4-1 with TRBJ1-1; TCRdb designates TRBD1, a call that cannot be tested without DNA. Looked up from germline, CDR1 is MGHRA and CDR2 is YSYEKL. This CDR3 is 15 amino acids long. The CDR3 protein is CASSQVGTGRDEAFF.

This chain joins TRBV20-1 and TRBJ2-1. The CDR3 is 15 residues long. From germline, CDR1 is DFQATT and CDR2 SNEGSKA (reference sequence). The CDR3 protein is CSAPLGRYAYNEQFF.

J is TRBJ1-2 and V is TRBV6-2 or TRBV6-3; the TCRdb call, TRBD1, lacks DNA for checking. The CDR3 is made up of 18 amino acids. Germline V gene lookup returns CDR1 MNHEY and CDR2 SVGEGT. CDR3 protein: CASTTNLGQGAFNYGYTF.

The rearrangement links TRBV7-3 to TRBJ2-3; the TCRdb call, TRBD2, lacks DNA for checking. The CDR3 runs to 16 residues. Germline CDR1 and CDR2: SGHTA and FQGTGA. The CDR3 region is CASSLTGLAAPHTQYF. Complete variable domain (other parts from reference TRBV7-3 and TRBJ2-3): GAGVSQTPSNKVTEKGKYVELRCDPISGHTALYWYRQSLGQGPEFLIYFQGTGAADDSGLPNDRFFAVRPEGSVSTLKIQRTERGDSAVYLCASSLTGLAAPHTQYFGPGTRLTVL.

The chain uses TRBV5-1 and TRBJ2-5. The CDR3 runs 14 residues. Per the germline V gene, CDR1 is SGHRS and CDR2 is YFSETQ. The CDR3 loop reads CASSFVGNQETQYF.

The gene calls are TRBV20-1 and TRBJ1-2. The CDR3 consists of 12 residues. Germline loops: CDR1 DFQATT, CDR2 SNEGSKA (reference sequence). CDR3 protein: CSASAGVYGYTF.

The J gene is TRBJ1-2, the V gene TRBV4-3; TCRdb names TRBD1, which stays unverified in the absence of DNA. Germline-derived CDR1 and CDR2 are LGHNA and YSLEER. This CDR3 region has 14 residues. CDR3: CASSQDEGANGYTF.

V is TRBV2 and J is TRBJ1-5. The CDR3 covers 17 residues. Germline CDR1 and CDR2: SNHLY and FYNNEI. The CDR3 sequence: CASRDRLKAGMKMSQHF.

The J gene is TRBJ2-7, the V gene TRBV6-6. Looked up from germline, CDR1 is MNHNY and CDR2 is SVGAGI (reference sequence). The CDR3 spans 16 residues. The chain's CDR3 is CASSADRGASSYEQYF.

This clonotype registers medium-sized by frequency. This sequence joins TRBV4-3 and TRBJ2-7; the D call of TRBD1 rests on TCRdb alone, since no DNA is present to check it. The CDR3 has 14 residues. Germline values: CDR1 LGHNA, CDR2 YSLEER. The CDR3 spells CASSAGGGRYEQYF.

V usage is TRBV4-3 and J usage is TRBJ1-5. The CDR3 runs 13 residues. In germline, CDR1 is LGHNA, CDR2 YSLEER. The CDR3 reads CASSQVRNQPQHF.